This T cell receptor beta chain appears in the sequencing data of a study of CD8+ T cells in alopecia areata. Study-level background: The drug, oral tofacitinib, was given to treated patients at 5 to 10 mg twice daily.

Germline V gives CDR1 MGHRA, CDR2 YSYEKL. The J segment lost 2 bases and the V segment lost 4 bases, leaving 9 bases of the junction unmatched. The CDR3 sequence is 16 residues long. Study outcomes and limitations: Compared with normal scalp, lesional scalp had higher clonality and more expanded CD8+ clones. Against the mouse data, patients shared TCRs less clearly, possibly for HLA reasons. Scalp sequencing captures resident alphabeta T cells of normal skin too.

RNA extraction was followed by reverse transcription into cDNA, which acted as the sequencing template. Generated by immunoSEQ multiplex PCR, the TCRdb table keeps only in-frame clones and is missing some. Of approximately 13,000 clones listed, over 55% are singletons. The investigators collected lesional scalp punch biopsies and peripheral blood from alopecia areata patients. In the case of this clone: Its antigen is undetermined.

This receptor was identified in a human donor with alopecia areata. The genes are TRBV4-1 and TRBJ1-2; 8 bases map to TRBD1. The sample consisted of skin, taken at week 0. The CDR3 loop is CASSPTGEFPNYGYTF. The CDR3 region has the DNA TGCGCCAGCAGCCCGACAGGGGAGTTTCCAAACTATGGCTACACCTTC.